The T cell receptor beta chain described here comes from a study of blood T cell repertoires in COVID-19 (dated by TCRdb to about 2020). Broadly, across the study: The collaborator samples originated in the United States, Italy and Spain and spanned the acute and convalescent phases of COVID-19. The prospective study material was composed of cDNA or gDNA derived from T cells, B-cell-depleted T cells, or PBMCs. Deeply sampled blood TCRbeta repertoires from subjects exposed to, actively infected with, or recovered from COVID-19 were included in the dataset. A freely available public database, intended as a resource for researchers studying the immune response to SARS-CoV-2, is where the repertoires were released. The samples were drawn from the first 160 participants of the ongoing ImmuneRACE study and from 1,200 or so subjects provided by 6 global collaborators. Sample metadata almost always included a de-identified subject ID, COVID-19 status, age in years and sex. Where HLA class I and class II types were available, the types were taken from metadata supplied by the sample provider, not from assay-based typing. Broader findings and caveats from the paper: How much clinical and demographic metadata was included differed by source and by participant, and the metadata was provided uncurated.

On this clone: This receptor's antigen is unknown. It has no much larger one-base neighbor in the sample; base qualities were not kept.

TCRbeta CDR3 regions were amplified from genomic DNA by means of the immunoSEQ Assay, a bias-controlled multiplex PCR. As for how the authors treated the data: Within the assay, amplification of reference gene primers was used to estimate how many nucleated cells each sample contained. Sequence reads were collapsed and filtered to measure the absolute abundance of every unique TCRbeta CDR3 rearrangement. Productive Simpson clonality was computed per sample as the square root of Simpson's diversity index over productive rearrangements. The table comes from immuneACCESS by way of TCRdb, which keeps in-frame sequences with V and J called. Part of the clones is missing from these tables; in studies checked, under half for an unresolved V gene and the rest for unknown reasons. The D gene and trimming were derived from the DNA, and the V and J assignments and clone size from that table. The sample table holds under 300,000 clones, of which 87% were seen once. The ten largest clones represent around 7.2% of the sample.

Another Seattle source contributed samples from volunteer blood donors who had recovered from COVID-19. Whole blood was collected in K2EDTA tubes by collaborating institutions according to the institutions' own protocols. Collaborator samples were shipped for TCRbeta analysis as frozen whole blood, isolated PBMCs, or DNA extracted from either sample type. The germline V end is reduced by 5 bases and the J end by 5 bases; junction bases left unmatched: 5. Its CDR3 holds 14 amino acids, cysteine through phenylalanine. Just CDR3 DNA is preserved here, 42 bases in frame from base 1. Sequences SGHRS (CDR1) and YFSETQ (CDR2) are obtained from the germline V gene.

The sequence was obtained from a man in his sixties who had recovered from COVID-19. The chain uses TRBV5-1 and TRBJ2-7; TRBD1 lines up with 12 middle nucleotides. The sample taken for sequencing was peripheral blood. The DNA reads as follows: TGCGCCAGCAGGAAGGGACAGGGGGCCAACGAGCAGTACTTC. Its protein is CASRKGQGANEQYF.